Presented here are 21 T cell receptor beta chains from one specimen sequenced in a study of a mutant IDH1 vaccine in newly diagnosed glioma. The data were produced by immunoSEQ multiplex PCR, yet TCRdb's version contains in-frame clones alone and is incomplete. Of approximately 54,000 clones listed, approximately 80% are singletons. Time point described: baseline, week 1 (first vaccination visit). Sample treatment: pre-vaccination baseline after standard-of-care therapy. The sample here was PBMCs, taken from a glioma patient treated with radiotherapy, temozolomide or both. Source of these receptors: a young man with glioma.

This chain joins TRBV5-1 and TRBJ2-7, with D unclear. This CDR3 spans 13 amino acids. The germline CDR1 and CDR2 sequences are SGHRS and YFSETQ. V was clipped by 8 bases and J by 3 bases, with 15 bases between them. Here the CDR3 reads CASAWSGDYEQYF. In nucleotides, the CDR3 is TGCGCCAGTGCCTGGTCTGGGGACTACGAGCAGTACTTC.

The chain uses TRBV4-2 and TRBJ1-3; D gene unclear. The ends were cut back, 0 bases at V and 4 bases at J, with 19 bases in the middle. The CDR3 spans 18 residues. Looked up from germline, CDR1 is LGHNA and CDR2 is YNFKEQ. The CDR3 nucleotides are TGTGCCAGCAGCCAAGAAGGCCGGAGCGGCCTCCCAGGAAACACCATATATTTT. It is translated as CASSQEGRSGLPGNTIYF.

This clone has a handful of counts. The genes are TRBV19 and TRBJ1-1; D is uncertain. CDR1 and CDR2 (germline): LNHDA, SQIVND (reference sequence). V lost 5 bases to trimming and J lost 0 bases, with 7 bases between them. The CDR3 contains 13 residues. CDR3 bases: TGTGCCAGTAGTTCGTCTATGAACACTGAAGCTTTCTTT. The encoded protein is CASSSSMNTEAFF.

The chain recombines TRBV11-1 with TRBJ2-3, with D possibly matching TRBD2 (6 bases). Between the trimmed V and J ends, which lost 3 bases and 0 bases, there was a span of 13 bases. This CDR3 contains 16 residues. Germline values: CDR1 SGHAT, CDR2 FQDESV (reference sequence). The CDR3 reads CASSFHGGTSTDTQYF. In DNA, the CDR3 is TGTGCCAGCAGCTTCCACGGGGGAACTAGCACAGATACGCAGTATTTT.

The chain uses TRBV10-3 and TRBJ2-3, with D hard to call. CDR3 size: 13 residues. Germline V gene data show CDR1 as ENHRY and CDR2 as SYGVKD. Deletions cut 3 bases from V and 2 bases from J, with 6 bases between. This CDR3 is CAISDSFTDTQYF. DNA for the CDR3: TGTGCCATCAGTGACAGTTTCACAGATACGCAGTATTTT.

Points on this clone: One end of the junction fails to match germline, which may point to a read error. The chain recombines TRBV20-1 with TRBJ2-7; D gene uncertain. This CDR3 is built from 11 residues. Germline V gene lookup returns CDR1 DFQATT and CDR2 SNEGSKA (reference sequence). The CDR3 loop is CSAPTWGGRLF. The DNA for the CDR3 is TGCAGTGCTCCCACTTGGGGTGGCAGGCTCTTC.

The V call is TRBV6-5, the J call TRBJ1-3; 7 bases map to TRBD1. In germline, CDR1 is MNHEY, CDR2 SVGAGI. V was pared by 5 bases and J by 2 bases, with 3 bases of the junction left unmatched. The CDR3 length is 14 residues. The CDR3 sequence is CASSIDRAGNTIYF. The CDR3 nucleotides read TGTGCCAGCAGTATCGACAGGGCTGGAAACACCATATATTTT.

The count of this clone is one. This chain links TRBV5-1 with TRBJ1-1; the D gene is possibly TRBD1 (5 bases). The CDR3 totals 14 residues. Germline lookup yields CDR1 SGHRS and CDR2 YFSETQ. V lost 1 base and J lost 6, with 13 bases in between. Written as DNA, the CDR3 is TGCGCCAGCAGCTTGCCTATGGGGGGGGCTGAAGCTTTCTTT. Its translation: CASSLPMGGAEAFF. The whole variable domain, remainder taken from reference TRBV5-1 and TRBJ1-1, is KAGVTQTPRYLIKTRGQQVTLSCSPISGHRSVSWYQQTPGQGLQFLFEYFSETQRNKGNFPGRFSGRQFSNSRSEMNVSTLELGDSALYLCASSLPMGGAEAFFGQGTRLTVV.

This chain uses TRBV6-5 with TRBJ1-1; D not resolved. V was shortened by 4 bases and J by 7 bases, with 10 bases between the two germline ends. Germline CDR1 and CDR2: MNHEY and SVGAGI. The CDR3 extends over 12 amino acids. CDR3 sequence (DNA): TGTGCCAGCAGTTCGGACTTGGGTGAAGCTTTCTTT. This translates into CASSSDLGEAFF.

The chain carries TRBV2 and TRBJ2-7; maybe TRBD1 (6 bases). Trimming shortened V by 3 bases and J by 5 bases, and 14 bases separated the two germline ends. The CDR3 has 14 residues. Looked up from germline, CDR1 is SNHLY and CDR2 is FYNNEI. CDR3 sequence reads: CASSEDRFGHEQYF. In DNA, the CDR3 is TGTGCCAGCAGTGAGGACAGATTCGGCCACGAGCAGTACTTC.

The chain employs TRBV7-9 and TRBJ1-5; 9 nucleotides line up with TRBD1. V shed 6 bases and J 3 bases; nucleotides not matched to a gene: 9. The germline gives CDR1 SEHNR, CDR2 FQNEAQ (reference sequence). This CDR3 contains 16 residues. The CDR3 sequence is CASSPGTGNLNQPQHF. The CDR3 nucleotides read TGTGCCAGCAGTCCCGGGACAGGGAATCTCAATCAGCCCCAGCATTTT.

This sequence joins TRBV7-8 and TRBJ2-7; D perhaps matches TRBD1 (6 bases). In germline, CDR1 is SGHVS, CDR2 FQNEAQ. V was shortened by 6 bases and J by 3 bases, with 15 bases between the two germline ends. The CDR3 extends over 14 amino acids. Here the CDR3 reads CASSLMDSNYEQYF. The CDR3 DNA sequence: TGTGCCAGCAGTTTGATGGACAGCAACTACGAGCAGTACTTC.

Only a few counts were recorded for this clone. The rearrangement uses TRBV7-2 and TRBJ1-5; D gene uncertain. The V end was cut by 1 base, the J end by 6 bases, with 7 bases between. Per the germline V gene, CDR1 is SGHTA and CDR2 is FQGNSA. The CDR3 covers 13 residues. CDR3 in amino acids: CASSLESSQPQHF. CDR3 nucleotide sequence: TGTGCCAGCAGCTTAGAATCGAGTCAGCCCCAGCATTTT.

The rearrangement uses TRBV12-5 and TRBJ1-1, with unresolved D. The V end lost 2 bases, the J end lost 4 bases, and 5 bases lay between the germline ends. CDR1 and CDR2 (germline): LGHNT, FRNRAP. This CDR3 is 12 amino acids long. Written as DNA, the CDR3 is TGTGCTAGTGGTTTGTGGTCCACTGAAGCTTTCTTT. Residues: CASGLWSTEAFF.

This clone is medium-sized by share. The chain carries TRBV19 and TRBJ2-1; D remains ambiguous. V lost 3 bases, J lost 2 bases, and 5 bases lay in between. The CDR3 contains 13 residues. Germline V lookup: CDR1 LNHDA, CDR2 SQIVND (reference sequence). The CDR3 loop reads CASSMTPYNEQFF. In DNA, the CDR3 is TGTGCCAGTAGTATGACACCCTACAATGAGCAGTTCTTC.

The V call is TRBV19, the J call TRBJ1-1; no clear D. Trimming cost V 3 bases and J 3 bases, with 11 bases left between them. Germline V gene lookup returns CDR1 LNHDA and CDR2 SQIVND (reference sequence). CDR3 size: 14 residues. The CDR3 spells CASSIKGGYTEAFF. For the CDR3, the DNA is TGTGCCAGTAGTATCAAGGGCGGTTACACTGAAGCTTTCTTT.

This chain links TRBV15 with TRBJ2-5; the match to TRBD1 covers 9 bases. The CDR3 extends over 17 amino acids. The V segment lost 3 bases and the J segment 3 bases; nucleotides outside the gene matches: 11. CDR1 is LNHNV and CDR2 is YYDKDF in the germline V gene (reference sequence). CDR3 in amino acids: CATSRGVGTGIEETQYF. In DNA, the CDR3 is TGTGCCACCAGCAGGGGGGTGGGGACAGGGATCGAAGAGACCCAGTACTTC.

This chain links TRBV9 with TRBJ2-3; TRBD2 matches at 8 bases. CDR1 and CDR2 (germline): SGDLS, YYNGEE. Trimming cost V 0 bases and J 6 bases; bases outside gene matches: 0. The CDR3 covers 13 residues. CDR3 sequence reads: CASSVAGGDTQYF. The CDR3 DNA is TGTGCCAGCAGCGTAGCGGGGGGGGATACGCAGTATTTT.

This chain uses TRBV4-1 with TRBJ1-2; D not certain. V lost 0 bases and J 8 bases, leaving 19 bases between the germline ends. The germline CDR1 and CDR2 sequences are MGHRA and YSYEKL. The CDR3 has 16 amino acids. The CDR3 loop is CASSQDRVTGIQGYTF. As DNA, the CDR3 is TGCGCCAGCAGCCAAGATCGGGTAACTGGGATACAAGGCTACACCTTC.

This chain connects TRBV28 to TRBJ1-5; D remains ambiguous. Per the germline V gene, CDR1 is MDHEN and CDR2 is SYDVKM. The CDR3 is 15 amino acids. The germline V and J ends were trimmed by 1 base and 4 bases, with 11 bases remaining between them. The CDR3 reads CASSLSDGVNQPQHF. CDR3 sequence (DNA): TGTGCCAGCAGTTTATCAGATGGAGTAAATCAGCCCCAGCATTTT.

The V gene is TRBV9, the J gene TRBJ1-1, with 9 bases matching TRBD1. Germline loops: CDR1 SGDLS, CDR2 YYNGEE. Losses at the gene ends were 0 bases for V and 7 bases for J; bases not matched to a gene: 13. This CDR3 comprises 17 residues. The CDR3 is CASSVGTGALKTVEAFF. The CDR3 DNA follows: TGTGCCAGCAGCGTAGGGACAGGGGCATTAAAAACAGTTGAAGCTTTCTTT.